In this sample, the clone carrying this T cell receptor beta chain turned up many times. Its matching antigen is unknown. The data belong to a study of T-cell reconstitution after alpha-beta-depleted transplantation in children. Points from the study as a whole: T-cell numbers and diversity one year post-transplant derived largely from freshly generated T cells. Expanded clones from the graft, numbering several hundred, reportedly supplied alpha-beta T cells about two months after transplant.

V was clipped by 4 bases and J by 0 bases; unmatched bases: 8. Germline CDR1 SQVTM, CDR2 ANQGSEA. The CDR3 has 17 residues. TCRbeta library preparation incorporated unique molecular identifiers. TCRdb recomputed calls from the PCR reads with MiXCR, one row per CDR3 protein. The sample has under 300,000 distinct CDR3 sequences, roughly 12% seen once. The sequence was obtained from a male patient under 10 years old who had a stem cell transplant for chronic granulomatous disease, so the T cells may come from the graft donor. The chain has TRBV29-1 and TRBJ2-6; 8 bases are shared with TRBD1. Sequenced material: peripheral blood, taken 180 days after TCRalphabeta/CD19-depleted stem cell transplant. The CDR3 here is CSVVDWTGTSGANVLTF. The DNA for the CDR3 is TGCAGCGTTGTGGACTGGACAGGGACCTCTGGGGCCAACGTCCTGACTTTC.